This T cell receptor (beta chain) comes out of a study of beta chain features in type 1 diabetes. Overall study findings and caveats: For Type 1 diabetes patients, all four CD4+ subsets carried TCRB CDR3s that were moderately but significantly shorter.

To note about this clone: Its antigen is undetermined.

Germline CDR1 and CDR2: SGHTA and FQGNSA. The CDR3 is 15 amino acids. V was pared by 2 bases and J by 4 bases, with 9 bases between. Every isolated RNA sample was fully reverse transcribed, so sequencing captured expressed TCRB transcripts. Only in-frame clones appear in the TCRdb table, and some are missing; sequencing was by immunoSEQ multiplex PCR. Of about 660,000 clones listed, around an eighth are singletons. This rearrangement joins TRBV7-2 to TRBJ1-6, with a tentative D call TRBD1 (6 bases). This sequence originates from a man younger than 30 with type 1 diabetes. The sample comprised naive CD4+ T cells from blood. DNA of the CDR3: TGTGCCAGCAGCTTACTAGGACAGTATAATTCACCCCTCCACTTT. Residues: CASSLLGQYNSPLHF.